Shown below are 26 T cell receptor beta chains from a single sample sequenced in a study of T cell responses to AZD1222 COVID-19 vaccine. Libraries were prepared by immunoSEQ multiplex PCR; TCRdb keeps only in-frame clonotypes and omits some of them. This repertoire shows approximately 76,000 clones, 75% to 95% found once; its top ten account for about 4.9%. Sequences were derived from peripheral blood, sampled on day 0 of MenACWY control vaccination. These receptors all stem from an adult in good health.

This chain connects TRBV6-1 to TRBJ1-6, with 8 bases identical to TRBD1. Germline lookup yields CDR1 MNHNS and CDR2 SASEGT. The CDR3 spans 15 residues. Trimming at V came to 2 bases and at J to 5 bases, leaving 2 bases not matched to a gene. The CDR3 spells CASSELTGDNSPLHF. CDR3 sequence (DNA): TGTGCCAGCAGTGAACTGACAGGGGATAATTCACCCCTCCACTTT.

V usage is TRBV30 and J usage is TRBJ1-2; D is undetermined. Trimming pared 3 bases from V and 6 bases from J, leaving 11 bases between. CDR1 and CDR2 from the germline V gene are GTSNPN and SVGIG (reference sequence). The CDR3 is 12 residues long. The CDR3 loop reads CAWRKGSHGYTF. CDR3 DNA sequence: TGTGCCTGGAGAAAGGGTTCGCATGGCTACACCTTC.

V is TRBV14 and J is TRBJ2-7; 7 nucleotides align to TRBD2. The trim removed 4 bases at V and 3 bases at J, leaving 3 bases unmatched. The germline gives CDR1 SGHDN, CDR2 FVKESK. The CDR3 extends over 13 amino acids. The CDR3 here is CASSRSSGYEQYF. CDR3 nucleotide sequence: TGTGCCAGCAGCCGGTCTAGCGGCTACGAGCAGTACTTC.

This rearrangement joins TRBV6-6 to TRBJ1-5, with D unclear. The CDR3 contains 16 residues. Trimming took 8 bases from V and 5 from J, leaving 22 bases between them. Germline values: CDR1 MNHNY, CDR2 SVGAGI (reference sequence). The CDR3 region has the DNA TGTGCCAGCCGCTACGCTATGACATTTCGGGATCAGCCCCAGCATTTT. Protein product: CASRYAMTFRDQPQHF.

This clone has just one count. The chain is built from TRBV5-1 and TRBJ1-2; 9 bases align to TRBD1. The CDR3 runs 15 residues. Germline loops: CDR1 SGHRS, CDR2 YFSETQ. The ends lost 0 bases at V and 4 bases at J; junction bases unmatched: 4. The CDR3 nucleotides read TGCGCCAGCAGCTTGGACACAGGGGGCGCCTATGGCTACACCTTC. Its protein is CASSLDTGGAYGYTF.

This clone was seen only once. The V and J genes are TRBV4-1 and TRBJ2-7, with D perhaps TRBD1 or TRBD2 (6 bases each). Trimming shortened V by 11 bases and J by 3 bases, and 23 bases separated the two germline ends. Looked up from germline, CDR1 is MGHRA and CDR2 is YSYEKL. The CDR3 loop spans 15 amino acids. The CDR3 loop reads CARRRRDTLGYEQYF. The CDR3 DNA follows: TGCGCCCGCCGCCGGCGGGACACTCTAGGCTACGAGCAGTACTTC.

The count of this clone is one. The chain carries TRBV5-4 and TRBJ1-3; TRBD1 agrees at 7 bases. CDR1 is SGHNT and CDR2 is YYREEE in the germline V gene (reference sequence). The CDR3 runs 16 residues. J was trimmed by 0 bases and V by 4 bases; bases with no gene match: 7. The CDR3 nucleotides are TGTGCCAGCAGCGGGGGGACAGCCCTCTCTGGAAACACCATATATTTT. Its translation is CASSGGTALSGNTIYF.

This clone was seen only a few times. V usage is TRBV4-3 and J usage is TRBJ1-4; unclear D gene. CDR3 length equals 15 residues. Trimming took 0 bases from V and 8 from J, leaving 13 bases between them. Looked up from germline, CDR1 is LGHNA and CDR2 is YSLEER. CDR3 DNA: TGCGCCAGCAGCCAAGATCAGGCCTATCGGGAAAAACTGTTTTTT. Its protein is CASSQDQAYREKLFF.

V is TRBV5-6 and J is TRBJ1-5; the D gene is possibly TRBD1 (5 bases). CDR1 and CDR2 (germline): SGHDT, YYEEEE. This CDR3 has 15 residues. V was pared by 0 bases and J by 3 bases, with 10 bases between. The CDR3 bases are TGTGCCAGCAGCTTGGAGCAGGGCGCCAATCAGCCCCAGCATTTT. It is translated as CASSLEQGANQPQHF. Full variable domain (rest looked up from reference TRBV5-6 and TRBJ1-5): DAGVTQSPTHLIKTRGQQVTLRCSPKSGHDTVSWYQQALGQGPQFIFQYYEEEERQRGNFPDRFSGHQFPNYSSELNVNALLLGDSALYLCASSLEQGANQPQHFGDGTRLSIL.

The V gene is TRBV29-1, the J gene TRBJ2-7; the D is unclear. The germline V and J ends were trimmed by 3 bases and 0 bases, with 9 bases remaining between them. The germline CDR1 and CDR2 sequences are SQVTM and ANQGSEA. This CDR3 has 13 residues. The CDR3 DNA sequence: TGCAGCGTTGAGTCCAGCCACTCCTACGAGCAGTACTTC. This encodes CSVESSHSYEQYF.

The chain has TRBV5-6 and TRBJ1-6; perhaps TRBD1 as D (6 bases). The germline V gene has CDR1 SGHDT and CDR2 YYEEEE. Trimming stripped 4 bases from V and 9 bases from J, with 8 bases between. CDR3 length: 12 residues. For the CDR3, the DNA is TGTGCCAGCAGCGGACAGCTTTCACCCCTCCACTTT. This sequence encodes CASSGQLSPLHF.

The CDR3 coding sequence is TGTGCCAGCAGTTTCCCCCCAAGGACTGAAGCTTTCTTT. Its translation: CASSFPPRTEAFF. The chain has TRBV11-2 and TRBJ1-1; no clear D. From germline, CDR1 is SGHAT and CDR2 FQNNGV. The CDR3 is made up of 13 amino acids. The V gene lost 6 bases and the J gene lost 5 bases, with 13 bases spanning the gap.

The chain has TRBV19 and TRBJ1-3; 8 bases line up with TRBD1. Germline CDR1 and CDR2: LNHDA and SQIVND (reference sequence). This CDR3 region has 17 residues. The trim removed 1 base at V and 1 base at J, leaving 6 bases unmatched. In nucleotides, the CDR3 is TGTGCCAGTAGTATAGGAGACAGGGGACTTTCTGGAAACACCATATATTTT. Its translation: CASSIGDRGLSGNTIYF.

The rearrangement joins TRBV12-3 or TRBV12-4 to TRBJ1-2; D unresolved. Trimming removed 2 bases at V and 5 bases at J, with 9 bases between. The CDR3 length is 13 residues. CDR3 residues: CASSLIIQYGYTF. Here the CDR3 DNA reads TGTGCCAGCAGTTTAATAATCCAATATGGCTACACCTTC.

This sequence joins TRBV25-1 and TRBJ1-1; unclear D gene. The germline CDR1 and CDR2 sequences are MGHDK and SYGVNS. V lost 1 base and J 4 bases, leaving 4 bases between the germline ends. The CDR3 has 12 residues. This chain's CDR3 is CASSEWGTEAFF. The CDR3 nucleotides are TGTGCCAGCAGTGAATGGGGCACTGAAGCTTTCTTT.

A single count supports this clone. The CDR3 sequence is CASSSPVANTEAFF. The CDR3 coding sequence is TGTGCCAGCAGTTCACCGGTAGCGAACACTGAAGCTTTCTTT. This chain links TRBV28 with TRBJ1-1; D is unclear. The CDR3 covers 14 residues. Germline-derived CDR1 and CDR2 are MDHEN and SYDVKM. Trimming left V 4 bases short and J 1 base short, with 10 bases between. Based on the CDR3 plus reference TRBV28 and TRBJ1-1, the full variable domain is DVKVTQSSRYLVKRTGEKVFLECVQDMDHENMFWYRQDPGLGLRLIYFSYDVKMKEKGDIPEGYSVSREKKERFSLILESASTNQTSMYLCASSSPVANTEAFFGQGTRLTVV.

The chain joins TRBV28 to TRBJ1-2; D remains unclear. The germline V gene encodes CDR1 MDHEN and CDR2 SYDVKM. CDR3 length: 14 amino acids. Deletions cut 8 bases from V and 8 bases from J, with 21 bases between. CDR3 region: CASLKAELGTGYTF. In DNA, the CDR3 is TGTGCCAGCTTGAAGGCGGAGTTGGGAACGGGCTACACCTTC.

This clone was seen a single time. This sample also contains other DNA sequences that code for the same CDR3. The chain employs TRBV12-3 or TRBV12-4 and TRBJ2-1, with D possibly TRBD2 on 5 matching bases. The CDR3 contains 12 residues. The ends were cut back, 6 bases at V and 7 bases at J, with 10 bases in the middle. CDR3 residues: CASSLGGNEQFF. The DNA for the CDR3 is TGTGCCAGCAGCCTGGGCGGGAATGAGCAGTTCTTC.

This chain links TRBV19 with TRBJ1-1, with D possibly matching TRBD1 (5 bases). Germline values: CDR1 LNHDA, CDR2 SQIVND (reference sequence). The CDR3 runs 12 residues. Deletions cut 10 bases from V and 4 bases from J, with 13 bases between. CDR3 loop: CATRRGATEAFF. DNA of the CDR3: TGTGCCACCCGACGAGGGGCCACTGAAGCTTTCTTT. The full variable domain, in which reference TRBV19 and TRBJ1-1 provide the parts outside the CDR3, is DGGITQSPKYLFRKEGQNVTLSCEQNLNHDAMYWYRQDPGQGLRLIYYSQIVNDFQKGDIAEGYSVSREKKESFPLTVTSAQKNPTAFYLCATRRGATEAFFGQGTRLTVV.

J is TRBJ2-7 and V is TRBV15; D might be TRBD1 or TRBD2, each matching 5 bases. The CDR3 covers 15 residues. Germline CDR1 LNHNV, CDR2 YYDKDF (reference sequence). Between the trimmed V and J ends, which lost 1 base and 1 base, there was a span of 11 bases. In DNA, the CDR3 is TGTGCCACCAGCAGAGGGGGGACCTCTTCCTACGAGCAGTACTTC. It specifies CATSRGGTSSYEQYF.

This rearrangement joins TRBV18 to TRBJ2-2, with TRBD1 matching 9 bases. Germline V lookup: CDR1 KGHSH, CDR2 LQKENI. Trimming at V came to 4 bases and at J to 0 bases, leaving 6 bases not matched to a gene. The CDR3 has 17 residues. The CDR3, as DNA: TGTGCCAGCTCACAATTGGGACAGGGCTCGAACACCGGGGAGCTGTTTTTT. It specifies CASSQLGQGSNTGELFF.

The chain links TRBV5-5 to TRBJ1-1, with 8 bases identical to TRBD1. This CDR3 region has 16 residues. The germline CDR1 and CDR2 sequences are SGHKS and YYEKEE (reference sequence). J lost 0 bases, V lost 2 bases, and 6 bases had no gene match. The CDR3 nucleotides are TGTGCCAGCAGCTTAAAAACAGGGGGACTGAACACTGAAGCTTTCTTT. This gives the protein CASSLKTGGLNTEAFF.

The V and J genes are TRBV3-1 (or the pseudogene TRBV3-2) and TRBJ2-7, with 10 positions matching TRBD2. The CDR3 is made up of 14 amino acids. The ends lost 4 bases at V and 4 bases at J; junction bases unmatched: 4. From germline, CDR1 is LGHDT and CDR2 YNNKEL (reference sequence). CDR3 sequence: CASSPELAGYEQYF. The CDR3 DNA follows: TGTGCCAGCAGCCCCGAACTAGCGGGGTACGAGCAGTACTTC.

The DNA of the CDR3 is TGCGCCAGCAGCCAATCCCCCCGGGCTAGCGGAGGGGCAGATACGCAGTATTTT. Amino acids: CASSQSPRASGGADTQYF. The chain recombines TRBV4-1 with TRBJ2-3, with 7 bases fitting TRBD2. CDR1 is MGHRA and CDR2 is YSYEKL in the germline V gene. Losses at the gene ends were 2 bases for V and 4 bases for J; bases not matched to a gene: 15. This CDR3 has 18 residues.

The chain carries TRBV9 and TRBJ2-1; tentative D call: TRBD2 (5 bases). CDR1 and CDR2 from the germline V gene are SGDLS and YYNGEE. Deletions cut 3 bases from V and 9 bases from J, with 16 bases between. CDR3 length equals 14 residues. The CDR3 DNA is TGTGCCAGCAGCGCCTCTAGCTTGAGCGGTGAGCAGTTCTTC. Encoded protein: CASSASSLSGEQFF.

The chain is built from TRBV7-9 and TRBJ2-2; weak D call: TRBD1 (6 bases). The CDR3 extends over 13 amino acids. Germline assignment: CDR1 SEHNR and CDR2 FQNEAQ (reference sequence). V was clipped by 5 bases and J by 6 bases, with 10 bases between them. CDR3 amino acids: CASSPTGPGELFF. CDR3 DNA sequence: TGTGCCAGCAGCCCGACAGGACCCGGGGAGCTGTTTTTT.